The next 7 T cell receptor beta chains were all read from a single sample in a study of blood T cell repertoires in COVID-19. The data were produced by immunoSEQ multiplex PCR, yet TCRdb's version contains in-frame clones alone and is incomplete. The repertoire holds hundreds of thousands of clones, approximately 86% seen once, with roughly 1.6% in the top ten. Sample: PBMCs or T cells enriched from blood (not recorded which). The origin of the receptors is a woman aged 45-65 years who had recovered from COVID-19.

This clone was observed a single time. This sequence joins TRBV16 and TRBJ1-1; D possibly corresponds to TRBD1 (5 bases). This CDR3 is 16 amino acids long. V was shortened by 4 bases and J by 1 base, with 16 bases between the two germline ends. Germline V gives CDR1 KGHSY, CDR2 FQNENV. The DNA of the CDR3 is TGTGCCAGCAGCCCGGTCATACCACAGGAGAACACTGAAGCTTTCTTT. Protein sequence: CASSPVIPQENTEAFF.

This clone was counted a single time. The V call is TRBV11-2, the J call TRBJ2-7, with 7 positions matching TRBD2. This CDR3 is built from 16 residues. V shed 5 bases, J shed 3 bases, and the junction held 13 bases outside the gene matches. Germline loops: CDR1 SGHAT, CDR2 FQNNGV. CDR3 amino acids: CASSKTRGRTDYEQYF. The CDR3 nucleotides read TGTGCCAGCAGCAAGACTCGCGGGAGAACCGACTACGAGCAGTACTTC.

The V gene is TRBV28, the J gene TRBJ1-5, with D perhaps matching TRBD1 (6 bases). Trimming shortened V by 3 bases and J by 0 bases, and 15 bases separated the two germline ends. CDR1 and CDR2 (germline): MDHEN, SYDVKM. The CDR3 totals 17 residues. The CDR3 DNA is TGTGCCAGCAGTTTTGTGGGCAGGGGCTATAGCAATCAGCCCCAGCATTTT. It codes for CASSFVGRGYSNQPQHF.

The rearrangement links TRBV7-2 to TRBJ2-1; 11 positions match TRBD1. Trimming at V came to 5 bases and at J to 8 bases, leaving 5 bases not matched to a gene. The CDR3 spans 14 residues. Looked up from germline, CDR1 is SGHTA and CDR2 is FQGNSA. This CDR3 is CASSLRDRGYEQFF. In DNA form, the CDR3 reads TGTGCCAGCAGCCTAAGGGACAGGGGGTATGAGCAGTTCTTC.

The chain employs TRBV6-5 and TRBJ2-7; D might be TRBD1 (6 bases). CDR3 length: 15 amino acids. Germline lookup yields CDR1 MNHEY and CDR2 SVGAGI. V was shortened by 5 bases and J by 0 bases, with 14 bases between the two germline ends. CDR3 sequence: CASSRGTASSYEQYF. CDR3 sequence (DNA): TGTGCCAGCAGTAGGGGGACCGCGAGCTCCTACGAGCAGTACTTC.

The CDR3 is CASSSPGNTEAFF. The CDR3 DNA follows: TGTGCCAGCAGCTCCCCGGGGAACACTGAAGCTTTCTTT. The chain is built from TRBV11-2 and TRBJ1-1; no firm D call. Deletions cut 4 bases from V and 1 base from J, with 7 bases between. This CDR3 is 13 amino acids long. Germline CDR1 is SGHAT and CDR2 is FQNNGV.

This chain uses TRBV6-1 with TRBJ1-5; a weak D match, TRBD1 (5 bases). Deletions cut 0 bases from V and 4 bases from J, with 10 bases between. The CDR3 spans 15 residues. The V gene's germline CDR1 is MNHNS and CDR2 SASEGT. CDR3 residues: CASSEARQLNQPQHF. CDR3 bases: TGTGCCAGCAGTGAAGCGCGACAGCTGAATCAGCCCCAGCATTTT.